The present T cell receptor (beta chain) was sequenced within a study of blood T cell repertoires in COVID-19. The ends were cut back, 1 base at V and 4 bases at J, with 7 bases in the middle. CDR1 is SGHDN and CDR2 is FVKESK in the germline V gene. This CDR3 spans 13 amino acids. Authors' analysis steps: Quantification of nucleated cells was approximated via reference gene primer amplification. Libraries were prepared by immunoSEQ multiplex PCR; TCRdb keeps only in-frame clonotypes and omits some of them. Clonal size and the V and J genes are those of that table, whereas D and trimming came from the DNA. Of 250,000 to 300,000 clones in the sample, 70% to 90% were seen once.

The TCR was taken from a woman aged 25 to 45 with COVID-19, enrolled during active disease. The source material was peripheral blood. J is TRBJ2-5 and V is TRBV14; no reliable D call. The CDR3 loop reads CASSQAIGETQYF. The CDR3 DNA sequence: TGTGCCAGCAGCCAAGCTATTGGAGAGACCCAGTACTTC.